The rows below give T cell receptor beta chains drawn from one sample of a study of T-cell memory formation after mild COVID-19. MiXCR, run by TCRdb on the 5' RACE reads, gives a single entry per CDR3 protein. The sample has around 130,000 distinct CDR3 sequences, 11% to 15% seen once. Sequenced material: PBMCs or a T cell subset sorted from them (not recorded which). The source is an adult woman who had mild COVID-19 (a few samples of this study predate the infection). Cell type and time point are not known. Each CDR3 is given with its conserved first and last residue. D genes are given only for firm matches. The listing skips clone size in some rows; elsewhere it reads once, few, many or a size class.

clone size	D gene	CDR3 length	V gene	J gene	CDR3 protein	CDR3 DNA
few	.	18	TRBV2	TRBJ2-1	CASSDPPTRESSYNEQFF	TGTGCCAGCAGTGATCCCCCTACTAGGGAGAGCTCCTACAATGAGCAGTTCTTC
few	.	13	TRBV24-1	TRBJ1-1	CATSDSGYTEAFF	TGTGCCACCAGTGATTCAGGCTACACTGAAGCTTTCTTT
few	.	16	TRBV7-6	TRBJ1-4	CASSLGAGGTNEKLFF	TGTGCCAGCAGCTTAGGAGCGGGGGGAACTAATGAAAAACTGTTTTTT
few	.	14	TRBV12-3/TRBV12-4	TRBJ1-1	CASRGRSSNTEAFF	TGTGCCAGCAGGGGAAGGAGTTCGAACACTGAAGCTTTCTTT
many	.	14	TRBV30	TRBJ1-1	CAWSHLSGSTEAFF	TGTGCCTGGAGTCATCTCTCGGGGAGCACTGAAGCTTTCTTT
.	.	13	TRBV25-1	TRBJ2-5	CASSERREETQYF	TGTGCCAGCAGTGAACGGAGGGAAGAGACCCAGTACTTC
.	.	15	TRBV6-1	TRBJ1-5	CASRDSSYSNQPQHF	TGTGCCAGCAGGGACAGTTCATATAGCAATCAGCCCCAGCATTTT
few	.	14	TRBV7-9	TRBJ1-2	CASSLDGEGSGYTF	TGTGCCAGCAGCTTAGATGGAGAGGGGAGTGGCTACACCTTC
few	.	15	TRBV3-1	TRBJ2-3	CASSQEGVGTDTQYF	TGTGCCAGCAGCCAAGAGGGAGTGGGCACAGATACGCAGTATTTT
.	TRBD1	14	TRBV29-1	TRBJ2-1	CSVERTGVYNEQFF	TGCAGCGTAGAGAGGACAGGGGTTTACAATGAGCAGTTCTTC
.	.	16	TRBV3-1	TRBJ1-5	CASSPHVFEGIQPQHF	TGTGCCAGCAGCCCCCACGTGTTTGAGGGCATTCAGCCCCAGCATTTT
.	TRBD2	12	TRBV6-5	TRBJ2-1	CASSFAGDEQFF	TGTGCCAGCAGTTTTGCGGGAGATGAGCAGTTCTTC
.	.	15	TRBV3-1	TRBJ2-3	CASSRGSSSTDTQYF	TGTGCCAGCAGCCGTGGCTCATCTAGCACAGATACGCAGTATTTT
.	.	12	TRBV12-3/TRBV12-4	TRBJ1-2	CASGFNRDDYTF	TGTGCCAGCGGCTTTAACAGGGATGACTACACCTTC
few	.	13	TRBV15	TRBJ1-5	CATSAWDGQPQHF	TGTGCCACCAGCGCTTGGGACGGGCAGCCCCAGCATTTT
.	TRBD1	16	TRBV6-5	TRBJ2-1	CASSYSLGGSSNEQFF	TGTGCCAGCAGTTACTCACTAGGGGGCTCTTCCAATGAGCAGTTCTTC
few	.	13	TRBV19	TRBJ2-7	CASATGSSYEQYF	TGTGCCAGTGCCACAGGATCCTCCTACGAGCAGTACTTC
many	.	13	TRBV12-3/TRBV12-4	TRBJ1-2	CASILGGDSGYTF	TGTGCCAGCATTCTCGGAGGGGACTCCGGCTACACCTTC
.	.	12	TRBV7-9	TRBJ2-7	CASSLVEYEQYF	TGTGCCAGCAGCTTAGTCGAGTACGAGCAGTACTTC
.	.	15	TRBV9	TRBJ1-2	CASSVDSTGIYGYTF	TGTGCCAGCAGCGTCGACAGTACAGGGATCTATGGCTACACCTTC
.	.	14	TRBV28	TRBJ2-1	CASMGGPSYNEQFF	TGTGCCAGCATGGGCGGCCCTTCCTACAATGAGCAGTTCTTC
.	.	14	TRBV12-3/TRBV12-4	TRBJ2-3	CASSFLEITDTQYF	TGTGCCAGCAGTTTCCTAGAAATCACAGATACGCAGTATTTT
many	.	14	TRBV5-1	TRBJ2-7	CASSLDGGVYEQYF	TGCGCCAGCAGCTTGGACGGGGGCGTCTACGAGCAGTACTTC
many	TRBD2	15	TRBV7-9	TRBJ2-5	CASSLGTSVEETQYF	TGTGCCAGCAGCTTAGGAACTAGCGTAGAAGAGACCCAGTACTTC
few	.	13	TRBV29-1	TRBJ1-1	CSVERAVNPEAFF	TGCAGCGTTGAAAGGGCTGTGAATCCTGAAGCTTTCTTT
.	TRBD2	14	TRBV6-6	TRBJ2-7	CASSYSSGGYEQYF	TGTGCCAGCAGTTACTCCTCCGGGGGGTACGAGCAGTACTTC
.	.	14	TRBV27	TRBJ2-1	CASRRGPSYNEQFF	TGTGCCAGCAGGCGGGGGCCCTCCTACAATGAGCAGTTCTTC
once	.	12	TRBV24-1	TRBJ2-1	CATSLWGNEQFF	TGTGCCACCTCCCTGTGGGGCAATGAGCAGTTCTTC
many	.	12	TRBV27	TRBJ1-2	CASSTAQGGYTF	TGTGCCAGCAGCACCGCTCAGGGTGGCTACACCTTC
.	.	16	TRBV12-3/TRBV12-4	TRBJ2-2	CARIRGKVDGAGELFF	TGTGCCAGAATCCGGGGCAAGGTCGACGGGGCCGGGGAGCTGTTTTTT
.	.	14	TRBV6-1	TRBJ1-5	CASSEWGPNQPQHF	TGTGCCAGCAGTGAATGGGGGCCAAATCAGCCCCAGCATTTT
few	.	16	TRBV9	TRBJ1-1	CASSPSGLSMDTEAFF	TGTGCCAGCAGCCCCTCGGGGTTGAGTATGGACACTGAAGCTTTCTTT
.	TRBD1	19	TRBV9	TRBJ2-6	CASTPSTGTGSLGANVLTF	TGTGCCAGCACCCCCTCCACCGGGACAGGTTCCCTCGGGGCCAACGTCCTGACTTTC
few	.	14	TRBV10-3	TRBJ2-7	CAISERTEAYEQYF	TGTGCCATCAGTGAGAGGACAGAAGCCTACGAGCAGTACTTC
.	TRBD1	24	TRBV27	TRBJ2-1	CASSLSGMAPGQGVSVFSYNEQFF	TGTGCCAGCAGTTTATCCGGCATGGCCCCGGGACAGGGAGTATCTGTTTTCTCCTACAATGAGCAGTTCTTC
.	.	12	TRBV20-1	TRBJ2-3	CSAVLFTDTQYF	TGCAGTGCTGTCCTATTCACAGATACGCAGTATTTT
.	.	14	TRBV7-2	TRBJ1-6	CASSFSGEGSPLHF	TGTGCCAGCAGCTTTAGTGGCGAAGGATCACCCCTCCACTTT
many	.	11	TRBV6-4	TRBJ1-3	CASSDGYTIYF	TGTGCCAGCAGTGACGGTTACACCATATATTTT
few	TRBD1	14	TRBV20-1	TRBJ1-1	CSARDRGLGTEAFF	TGCAGTGCGAGAGATAGGGGGCTAGGAACTGAAGCTTTCTTT
few	TRBD2	16	TRBV11-3	TRBJ2-3	CASSLLAGGSADTQYF	TGTGCCAGCAGCTTACTAGCGGGAGGGTCGGCAGATACGCAGTATTTT
.	.	14	TRBV7-9	TRBJ1-2	CASSFGDPLVEGTF	TGTGCCAGCAGCTTTGGGGATCCCCTAGTTGAAGGCACCTTC
many	.	13	TRBV20-1	TRBJ2-1	CSARVPDYNEQFF	TGCAGTGCTAGAGTTCCCGATTACAATGAGCAGTTCTTC
few	.	16	TRBV4-3	TRBJ2-7	CASSQDVFEGVGEQYF	TGCGCCAGCAGCCAAGATGTTTTCGAAGGGGTAGGGGAGCAGTACTTC
.	TRBD2	15	TRBV19	TRBJ2-5	CASSMGTSGQETQYF	TGTGCCAGTAGTATGGGGACTAGCGGCCAAGAGACCCAGTACTTC
.	TRBD1	20	TRBV24-1	TRBJ2-1	CATSDTKNRDRGRLSNEQFF	TGTGCCACCAGTGACACTAAAAACCGGGACAGGGGGAGGTTGAGCAATGAGCAGTTCTTC
few	.	16	TRBV7-3	TRBJ2-1	CASSLRQEQGNNEQFF	TGTGCCAGCAGCTTACGGCAGGAGCAGGGTAACAATGAGCAGTTCTTC
few	.	14	TRBV4-3	TRBJ1-2	CASSHRQENYGYTF	TGCGCCAGCAGCCACCGACAGGAAAACTATGGCTACACCTTC
few	TRBD2	14	TRBV7-8	TRBJ2-7	CASSLPGTSYEQYF	TGTGCCAGCAGCTTGCCGGGGACTAGTTACGAGCAGTACTTC
.	.	14	TRBV4-1	TRBJ1-1	CASSPPSGVTEAFF	TGCGCCAGCAGCCCGCCATCAGGGGTCACTGAAGCTTTCTTT
few	.	14	TRBV3-1	TRBJ2-3	CASSPDQRADTQYF	TGTGCCAGCAGCCCGGATCAAAGGGCAGATACGCAGTATTTT
.	TRBD1	15	TRBV24-1	TRBJ2-3	CATSDGRGLADTQYF	TGTGCCACCAGTGATGGCAGGGGGCTAGCAGATACGCAGTATTTT
.	TRBD1	12	TRBV29-1	TRBJ2-5	CSAGTEQETQYF	TGCAGCGCCGGGACAGAACAAGAGACCCAGTACTTC
many	.	17	TRBV25-1	TRBJ2-7	CASSEYLTAQGFTEQYF	TGTGCCAGCAGTGAATATTTGACAGCCCAGGGATTTACCGAGCAGTACTTC
.	.	15	TRBV5-1	TRBJ2-1	CASSWTGVSNNEQFF	TGCGCCAGCTCCTGGACGGGGGTGAGCAACAATGAGCAGTTCTTC
.	TRBD1	14	TRBV2	TRBJ2-3	CASSEGQGTDTQYF	TGTGCCAGCAGTGAGGGACAGGGGACAGATACGCAGTATTTT
few	.	14	TRBV19	TRBJ1-1	CASSKGGGPTEAFF	TGTGCCAGTAGTAAAGGGGGGGGGCCCACTGAAGCTTTCTTT